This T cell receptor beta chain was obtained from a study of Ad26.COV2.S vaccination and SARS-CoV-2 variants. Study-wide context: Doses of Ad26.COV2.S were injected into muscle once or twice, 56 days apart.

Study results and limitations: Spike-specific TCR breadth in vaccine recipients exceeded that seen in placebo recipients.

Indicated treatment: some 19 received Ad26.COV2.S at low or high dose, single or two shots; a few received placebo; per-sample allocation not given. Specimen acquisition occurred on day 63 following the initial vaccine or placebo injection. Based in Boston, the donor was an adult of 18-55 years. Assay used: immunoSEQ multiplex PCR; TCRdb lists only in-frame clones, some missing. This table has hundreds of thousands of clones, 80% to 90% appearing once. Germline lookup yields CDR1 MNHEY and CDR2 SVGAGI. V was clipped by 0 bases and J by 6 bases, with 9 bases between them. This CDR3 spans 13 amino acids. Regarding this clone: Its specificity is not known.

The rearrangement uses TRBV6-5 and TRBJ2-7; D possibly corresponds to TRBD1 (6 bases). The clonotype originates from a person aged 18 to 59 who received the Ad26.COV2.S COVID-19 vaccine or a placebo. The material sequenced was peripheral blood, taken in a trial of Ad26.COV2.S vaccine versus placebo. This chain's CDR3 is CASSYSQGFEQYF. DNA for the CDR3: TGTGCCAGCAGTTACTCGCAGGGGTTCGAGCAGTACTTC.